These T cell receptor beta chains were read from a single sample in a study of cytomegalovirus exposure and HLA in healthy donors. Generated by immunoSEQ multiplex PCR, the TCRdb table keeps only in-frame clones and is missing some. The sample has some 180,000 clones; around 80% are singletons. The sequenced sample was PBMCs. The receptors derive from a girl aged 2 to 10 in good health and CMV-seropositive. The CDR3 runs from the conserved cysteine through the conserved F or W. Each record gives: J gene, V gene, clone size, CDR3 length, D gene, CDR3 protein, CDR3 DNA. The D gene is left open where the match is weak. Size values are once, few and many counts, or a class for expanded clones, and some rows have none.

TRBJ2-7 TRBV11-2 - 14 TRBD1 CASSFEQGDYEQYF TGTGCCAGCAGCTTCGAACAGGGGGACTACGAGCAGTACTTC
TRBJ1-3 TRBV28 - 12 - CVQEAGGNTIYF TGTGTGCAGGAAGCGGGGGGAAACACCATATATTTT
TRBJ1-1 TRBV6-1 - 14 - CASSEGFTPNEAFF TGTGCCAGCAGTGAAGGGTTTACACCGAACGAAGCTTTCTTT
TRBJ2-1 TRBV5-4 - 16 TRBD2 CASSAKGLAGHNEQFF TGTGCCAGCAGCGCAAAGGGACTAGCGGGCCACAATGAGCAGTTCTTC
TRBJ1-1 TRBV15 - 15 TRBD1 CATSKYGTGGTEAFF TGTGCCACCAGCAAATACGGGACAGGGGGCACTGAAGCTTTCTTT
TRBJ2-1 TRBV10-3 once 17 - CAISAKNISGPYNEQFF TGTGCCATCAGTGCAAAAAACATCAGCGGGCCTTACAATGAGCAGTTCTTC
TRBJ1-1 TRBV11-1 - 15 TRBD1 CASSSGQGGTTEAFF TGTGCCAGCAGCTCGGGACAGGGGGGAACCACTGAAGCTTTCTTT
TRBJ2-1 TRBV30 - 16 TRBD2 CAWSLITSGTYNEQFF TGTGCCTGGAGTCTCATCACTAGCGGAACTTACAATGAGCAGTTCTTC
TRBJ1-6 TRBV4-2 - 16 - CASSQGGSEDNSPLHF TGTGCCAGCAGCCAAGGCGGAAGTGAGGATAATTCACCCCTCCACTTT
TRBJ1-1 TRBV14 - 13 - CASSPRTKPEAFF TGTGCCAGCAGCCCCCGGACAAAACCAGAAGCTTTCTTT
TRBJ1-5 TRBV15 - 14 - CATSSLRGNQPQHF TGTGCCACCAGCAGTTTACGCGGCAATCAGCCCCAGCATTTT
TRBJ1-2 TRBV2 - 14 - CASSGTALNYGYTF TGTGCCAGCAGTGGAACAGCCCTTAACTATGGCTACACCTTC
TRBJ2-7 TRBV11-2 - 15 - CASSPIRGGSYEQYF TGTGCCAGCAGCCCGATTAGGGGGGGCTCCTACGAGCAGTACTTC
TRBJ2-7 TRBV28 once 17 TRBD2 CASSFFRLAGSSYEQYF TGTGCCAGCAGTTTTTTCCGACTAGCGGGGAGCTCCTACGAGCAGTACTTC
TRBJ2-4 TRBV5-1 few 16 TRBD2 CASSFGLAGWENIQYF TGCGCCAGCAGCTTTGGTCTAGCGGGCTGGGAAAACATTCAGTACTTC
TRBJ2-7 TRBV7-2 - 15 TRBD1 CASSLAMGQSYEQYF TGTGCCAGCAGCTTAGCAATGGGACAGAGCTACGAGCAGTACTTC
TRBJ2-7 TRBV7-2 - 14 TRBD2 CASRGGLAAYEQYF TGTGCCAGCCGGGGGGGGCTAGCGGCCTACGAGCAGTACTTC
TRBJ2-5 TRBV7-9 - 15 - CASSKLLSGLETQYF TGTGCCAGCAGCAAATTGCTATCAGGGCTGGAGACCCAGTACTTC
TRBJ1-1 TRBV27 - 16 TRBD1 CASSYRGPLTNTEAFF TGTGCCAGCAGTTACAGGGGGCCTTTAACGAACACTGAAGCTTTCTTT
TRBJ2-1 TRBV30 - 15 TRBD2 CAWSGEAGGRLSWFF TGTGCCTGGAGTGGGGAAGCGGGAGGGCGCCTTTCATGGTTCTTC
TRBJ1-5 TRBV19 - 16 TRBD1 CASSMGTGNSNQPQHF TGTGCCAGTAGTATGGGGACAGGAAATAGCAATCAGCCCCAGCATTTT
TRBJ2-5 TRBV28 - 14 - CASSLGLIQETQYF TGTGCCAGCAGTCTAGGACTGATTCAAGAGACCCAGTACTTC
TRBJ1-2 TRBV9 - 14 - CASSVGRQGWGYTF TGTGCCAGCAGCGTAGGTCGACAAGGATGGGGCTACACCTTC
TRBJ1-6 TRBV27 - 14 - CASSPRLVNSPLHF TGTGCCAGCAGTCCACGGTTGGTTAATTCACCCCTCCACTTT
TRBJ2-7 TRBV20-1 - 11 - CSANKDYEQYF TGCAGTGCTAACAAAGATTACGAGCAGTACTTC
TRBJ2-3 TRBV20-1 - 11 - CSARRADTQYF TGCAGTGCTAGGAGGGCAGATACGCAGTATTTT
TRBJ1-1 TRBV5-8 - 15 - CASSLSYERNTEAFF TGTGCCAGCAGCTTGAGTTACGAGAGGAACACTGAAGCTTTCTTT
TRBJ1-5 TRBV5-4 - 15 - CASSLGQGSNQPQHF TGTGCCAGCAGCTTGGGCCAGGGAAGCAATCAGCCCCAGCATTTT
TRBJ1-1 TRBV5-1 - 15 - CASSLALTKNTEAFF TGCGCCAGCAGCTTGGCCCTAACTAAGAACACTGAAGCTTTCTTT
TRBJ1-2 TRBV4-2 - 13 - CASSQDRVLGYTF TGTGCCAGCAGCCAAGACAGGGTACTCGGCTACACCTTC
TRBJ2-7 TRBV29-1 - 13 TRBD1 CSVDRQGRYEQYF TGCAGCGTTGATCGACAGGGACGCTACGAGCAGTACTTC
TRBJ2-5 TRBV19 - 15 TRBD2 CASSIQTSGRADQYF TGTGCCAGTAGTATTCAAACTAGCGGGAGGGCGGACCAGTACTTC
TRBJ1-1 TRBV19 - 17 TRBD1 CASSMAIQGASGTEAFF TGTGCCAGTAGTATGGCAATACAGGGGGCTTCGGGCACTGAAGCTTTCTTT
TRBJ2-2 TRBV2 - 17 TRBD2 CASSEIVAGGSTGELFF TGTGCCAGCAGTGAAATAGTGGCGGGGGGCTCTACCGGGGAGCTGTTTTTT
TRBJ1-2 TRBV11-3 - 12 - CASSLPGDGYTF TGTGCCAGCAGCTTGCCAGGGGATGGCTACACCTTC
TRBJ1-5 TRBV28 - 15 - CASSFLYRANQPQHF TGTGCCAGCAGTTTCCTGTACAGGGCCAATCAGCCCCAGCATTTT
TRBJ1-2 TRBV2 - 13 TRBD1 CASSETGRGGYTF TGTGCCAGCAGCGAGACAGGGAGAGGCGGCTACACCTTC
TRBJ2-7 TRBV13 - 15 - CASKSTGQKSYEQYF TGTGCCAGCAAATCAACAGGGCAGAAGTCCTACGAGCAGTACTTC
TRBJ2-6 TRBV5-1 - 18 TRBD1 CASSLGTGQLSGANVLTF TGCGCCAGCAGCTTAGGGACAGGGCAACTATCTGGGGCCAACGTCCTGACTTTC
TRBJ1-2 TRBV18 - 18 TRBD1 CASSEIPLDRATNYGYTF TGTGCCAGCTCTGAAATACCACTAGACAGGGCTACTAACTATGGCTACACCTTC
TRBJ1-2 TRBV5-5 - 13 - CASSWGTGRGDTF TGTGCCAGCAGCTGGGGCACGGGACGGGGGGACACCTTC
TRBJ2-1 TRBV5-1 - 15 - CASSLAREWGHEQFF TGCGCCAGCAGCTTGGCGCGGGAGTGGGGGCATGAGCAGTTCTTC
TRBJ1-2 TRBV6-1 - 15 TRBD1 CASSERTGNFNGYTF TGTGCCAGCAGTGAACGGACAGGAAACTTTAATGGCTACACCTTC
TRBJ2-3 TRBV4-1 - 15 TRBD2 CASSQVRTSGDTQYF TGCGCCAGCAGCCAAGTCCGGACTAGCGGAGATACGCAGTATTTT